The subject of this entry is one TCR beta chain. The length of the CDR3 is 15 residues. The ends lost 0 bases at V and 5 bases at J; junction bases unmatched: 5. Germline CDR1 is SGHNT and CDR2 is YYREEE (reference sequence). This specimen comes from a study of OX40 agonist ivuxolimab in advanced cancers. Study-wide background: Partial responses occurred in three patients (one hepatocellular carcinoma, two cutaneous melanoma).

Repertoires were generated with immunoSEQ multiplex PCR, while TCRdb's copy carries only in-frame clones and drops some. The data contain around 84,000 clones, approximately 89% of them singletons. The rearrangement joins TRBV5-4 to TRBJ2-3, with 8 bases lining up with TRBD2. Sample: CD4+ or CD8+ T cells sorted from blood, taken in a trial of the OX40 agonist ivuxolimab. The receptor comes from an adult with an advanced solid tumor such as melanoma, head and neck, liver or kidney cancer. In DNA form, the CDR3 reads TGTGCCAGCAGCTTGGCCCAGCGGGGGTTAGATACGCAGTATTTT. This gives the protein CASSLAQRGLDTQYF.